The 18 T cell receptor beta chains listed next were all sequenced from one sample in a study of vaccination effects on CD4 cells after COVID-19. Sequencing was performed with immunoSEQ multiplex PCR; in TCRdb, only in-frame clones are kept and a portion is missing. The data show approximately 54,000 clones, roughly 80% seen once. In the ViraFEST assay, antigen-specific CD4+ clonotypes were identified by expansion after peptide-pool stimulation. Following culture for approximately 11 days, CD4+ T cells were isolated. The antigens for these receptors are not known. The source material was CD4+ T cells from PBMCs cultured with HCoV-229E spike peptides, sampled before COVID-19 vaccination. The receptors shown here come from a human donor who received a COVID-19 vaccine.

The gene calls are TRBV24-1 and TRBJ1-2; TRBD1 is a possible D gene (5 bases). The CDR3 spans 13 residues. Per the germline V gene, CDR1 is KGHDR and CDR2 is SFDVKD. Trimming cost V 6 bases and J 1 base, with 8 bases left between them. The chain's CDR3 is CATSKGFNYGYTF. The DNA of the CDR3 is TGTGCCACCAGTAAGGGGTTTAACTATGGCTACACCTTC.

The chain carries TRBV24-1 and TRBJ2-1; maybe TRBD1 (5 bases). Per germline, CDR1 KGHDR and CDR2 SFDVKD. V lost 6 bases and J 6 bases, leaving 20 bases between the germline ends. This CDR3 comprises 16 residues. The CDR3 sequence is CATSNTRRTSSNEQFF. CDR3 bases: TGTGCCACCAGTAACACCCGAAGGACAAGTAGCAATGAGCAGTTCTTC.

V usage is TRBV30 and J usage is TRBJ1-5; D gene uncertain. Trimming left V 2 bases short and J 4 bases short, with 9 bases between. This CDR3 is 13 amino acids long. The V gene's germline CDR1 is GTSNPN and CDR2 SVGIG (reference sequence). In nucleotides, the CDR3 is TGTGCCTGGAGTCCTGGGTGGAATCAGCCCCAGCATTTT. It codes for CAWSPGWNQPQHF.

V usage is TRBV5-4 and J usage is TRBJ1-1, with 7 positions matching TRBD1. The J segment lost 1 base and the V segment lost 4 bases, leaving 7 bases of the junction unmatched. This CDR3 region has 15 residues. Germline assignment: CDR1 SGHNT and CDR2 YYREEE (reference sequence). The CDR3 nucleotides read TGTGCCAGCAGCCCGAAGGAGGGGGCGAACACTGAAGCTTTCTTT. Protein sequence: CASSPKEGANTEAFF.

The chain couples TRBV7-9 to TRBJ2-5; 8 nucleotides agree with TRBD2. This CDR3 region has 15 residues. Trimming took 4 bases from V and 0 from J; bases not matched to a gene: 4. Germline V gene sequence: CDR1 SEHNR, CDR2 FQNEAQ (reference sequence). CDR3 nucleotide sequence: TGTGCCAGCAGCTCATTAGCGGGGCACCAAGAGACCCAGTACTTC. Protein sequence: CASSSLAGHQETQYF.

V is TRBV5-1 and J is TRBJ1-1; unclear D gene. CDR3 length: 13 residues. Germline loops: CDR1 SGHRS, CDR2 YFSETQ. V dropped 0 bases and J dropped 10 bases, with 13 bases sitting between them. Written as DNA, the CDR3 is TGCGCCAGCAGCTTGGCCGGTATTCAAGCAGCTTTCTTT. This encodes CASSLAGIQAAFF.

This clone was recorded once. The V gene is TRBV6-2 or TRBV6-3, the J gene TRBJ1-5; D possibly corresponds to TRBD1 (6 bases). Germline CDR1 MNHEY, CDR2 SVGEGT. CDR3 length: 14 amino acids. Trimming left V 6 bases short and J 7 bases short, with 16 bases between. CDR3 sequence (DNA): TGTGCCAGCAGCACGATACAGGGACCCCAGCCCCAGCATTTT. Amino acids: CASSTIQGPQPQHF.

The V gene is TRBV7-9, the J gene TRBJ2-7; D perhaps matches TRBD2 (5 bases). CDR1 is SEHNR, CDR2 FQNEAQ, per germline (reference sequence). This CDR3 spans 10 amino acids. Trimming left V 10 bases short and J 11 bases short, with 15 bases between. The CDR3 region is CANQRPGKYV. As DNA, the CDR3 is TGTGCCAACCAGAGACCGGGGAAGTACGTC.

The chain has TRBV15 and TRBJ2-5; 9 bases align to TRBD2. The J segment lost 5 bases and the V segment lost 3 bases, leaving 7 bases of the junction unmatched. Germline V gene data show CDR1 as LNHNV and CDR2 as YYDKDF (reference sequence). The CDR3 contains 15 residues. CDR3 in amino acids: CATSRELSGGETQYF. In DNA form, the CDR3 reads TGTGCCACCAGCAGGGAACTTAGCGGGGGTGAGACCCAGTACTTC. Variable domain in full (rest from reference TRBV15 and TRBJ2-5): DAMVIQNPRYQVTQFGKPVTLSCSQTLNHNVMYWYQQKSSQAPKLLFHYYDKDFNNEADTPDNFQSRRPNTSFCFLDIRSPGLGDTAMYLCATSRELSGGETQYFGPGTRLLVL.

CDR3 coding DNA: TGTGCCAGCAGTTACGTTCCAGGTGGGGCCAACGTCCTGACTTTC. This gives the protein CASSYVPGGANVLTF. V is TRBV6-5 and J is TRBJ2-6; D gene uncertain. V gave up 2 bases and J gave up 3 bases, with 8 bases separating them. In germline, CDR1 is MNHEY, CDR2 SVGAGI. The CDR3 is 15 residues long.

The chain has TRBV30 and TRBJ1-5, with no clear D. Germline CDR1 reads GTSNPN; CDR2 reads SVGIG (reference sequence). Deletions cut 1 base from V and 1 base from J, with 11 bases between. This CDR3 comprises 15 residues. Written as DNA, the CDR3 is TGTGCCTGGAGTGCTCAGACTGGCAGCAATCAGCCCCAGCATTTT. This sequence encodes CAWSAQTGSNQPQHF.

This clone turned up a few times. The chain employs TRBV5-6 and TRBJ1-2; tentative D call: TRBD1 (6 bases). Germline V gives CDR1 SGHDT, CDR2 YYEEEE. The CDR3 is 14 residues long. V shed 4 bases and J shed 4 bases, with 14 bases lying between them. The CDR3 region is CASSPSGQPYGYTF. The CDR3 DNA is TGTGCCAGCAGCCCAAGTGGACAGCCCTATGGCTACACCTTC.

This chain links TRBV18 with TRBJ2-6; TRBD1 aligns across 10 bases. The germline gives CDR1 KGHSH, CDR2 LQKENI. Trimming removed 0 bases from V and 3 bases from J; junction bases left unmatched: 8. This CDR3 has 19 amino acids. CDR3 sequence (DNA): TGTGCCAGCTCACCACCGTCAAGACAGGGGGCGCGTGGGGCCAACGTCCTGACTTTC. Protein product: CASSPPSRQGARGANVLTF.

The genes are TRBV4-2 and TRBJ2-3, with D perhaps TRBD2 (6 bases). Per germline, CDR1 LGHNA and CDR2 YNFKEQ. The CDR3 extends over 21 amino acids. Trimming took 0 bases from V and 1 from J, leaving 26 bases between them. The CDR3 DNA is TGTGCCAGCAGCCAAGATCGTGGAAGCCGGGGAGGTCGGAGTGGCACAGATACGCAGTATTTT. Its translation is CASSQDRGSRGGRSGTDTQYF.

The CDR3 here is CASSLGGPTDTQYF. The CDR3 DNA follows: TGCGCCAGCAGCTTGGGAGGCCCCACAGATACGCAGTATTTT. The chain combines TRBV5-1 with TRBJ2-3; D is unresolved. Trimming removed 0 bases at V and 2 bases at J, with 7 bases between. Germline V gives CDR1 SGHRS, CDR2 YFSETQ. This CDR3 is 14 amino acids long.

This clone has a single count. This CDR3 reads CASSKGQGVRNTIYF. The DNA for the CDR3 is TGCGCCAGCAGCAAGGGACAGGGAGTTAGAAACACCATATATTTT. The chain is built from TRBV5-1 and TRBJ1-3; 9 nucleotides line up with TRBD1. The CDR3 covers 15 residues. Germline V gene sequence: CDR1 SGHRS, CDR2 YFSETQ. V shed 4 bases, J shed 5 bases, and the junction held 7 bases outside the gene matches.

J is TRBJ2-5 and V is TRBV29-1, with a possible D match to TRBD2 (5 bases). Germline V gene data show CDR1 as SQVTM and CDR2 as ANQGSEA. V lost 7 bases and J lost 5, with 14 bases in between. The CDR3 spans 12 residues. DNA for the CDR3: TGCAGCGGAACTGGAGGATACGAGACCCAGTACTTC. Its protein is CSGTGGYETQYF.

The chain employs TRBV7-8 and TRBJ1-2; no definite D call. This CDR3 spans 12 amino acids. Germline V CDR1 and CDR2: SGHVS, FQNEAQ. Trimming pared 3 bases from V and 8 bases from J, leaving 10 bases between. CDR3 DNA sequence: TGTGCCAGCAGCTTCGACAAAAGGGGCTACACCTTC. Translation gives CASSFDKRGYTF.